This TCR beta chain was recorded in a study of cytomegalovirus exposure and HLA in healthy donors. Using immunoSEQ multiplex PCR, the repertoire was profiled, and TCRdb retains in-frame clones only, with some absent. The data contain a few hundred thousand clones, 88% of them singletons. CDR3 size: 15 residues. CDR1 is SEHNR and CDR2 is FQNEAQ in the germline V gene (reference sequence). V shed 3 bases and J shed 0 bases, with 11 bases lying between them. Sequencing input: PBMCs. This sequence originates from a woman between 18 and 29 years old in good health and CMV-seronegative. V usage is TRBV7-9 and J usage is TRBJ1-1; possible D gene TRBD1, 5 bases. The CDR3 DNA follows: TGTGCCAGCAGCTTCATACAGGTCCTGAACACTGAAGCTTTCTTT. Its translation: CASSFIQVLNTEAFF.